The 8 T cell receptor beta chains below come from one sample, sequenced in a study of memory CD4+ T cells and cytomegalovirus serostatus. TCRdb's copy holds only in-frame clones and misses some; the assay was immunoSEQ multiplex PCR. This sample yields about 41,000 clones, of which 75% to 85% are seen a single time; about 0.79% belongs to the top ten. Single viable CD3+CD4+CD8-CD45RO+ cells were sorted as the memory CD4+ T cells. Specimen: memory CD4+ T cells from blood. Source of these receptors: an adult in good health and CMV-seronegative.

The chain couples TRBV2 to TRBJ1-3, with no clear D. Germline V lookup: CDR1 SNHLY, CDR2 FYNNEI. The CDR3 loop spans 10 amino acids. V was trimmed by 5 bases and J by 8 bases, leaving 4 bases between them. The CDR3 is CASSRDTIYF. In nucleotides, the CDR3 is TGTGCCAGCAGTAGGGACACCATATATTTT.

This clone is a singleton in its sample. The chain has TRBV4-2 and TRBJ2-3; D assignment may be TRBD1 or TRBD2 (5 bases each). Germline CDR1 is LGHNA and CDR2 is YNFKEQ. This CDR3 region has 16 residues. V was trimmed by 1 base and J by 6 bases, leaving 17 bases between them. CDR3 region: CASSQGDRSGADTQYF. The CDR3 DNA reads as TGTGCCAGCAGCCAAGGGGACCGCTCGGGCGCCGATACGCAGTATTTT.

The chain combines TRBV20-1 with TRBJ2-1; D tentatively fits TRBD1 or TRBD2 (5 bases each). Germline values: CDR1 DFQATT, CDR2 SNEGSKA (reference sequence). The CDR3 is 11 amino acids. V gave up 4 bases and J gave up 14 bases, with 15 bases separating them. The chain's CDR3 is CSATVQGVEFF. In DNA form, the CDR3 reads TGCAGTGCTACCGTTCAGGGAGTTGAGTTCTTC.

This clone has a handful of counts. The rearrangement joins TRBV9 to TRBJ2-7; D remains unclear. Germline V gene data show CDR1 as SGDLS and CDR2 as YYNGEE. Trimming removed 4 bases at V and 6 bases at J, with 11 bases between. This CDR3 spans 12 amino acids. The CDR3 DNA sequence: TGTGCCAGCAGCCGAAATGGGATCGAGCAGTACTTC. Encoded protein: CASSRNGIEQYF.

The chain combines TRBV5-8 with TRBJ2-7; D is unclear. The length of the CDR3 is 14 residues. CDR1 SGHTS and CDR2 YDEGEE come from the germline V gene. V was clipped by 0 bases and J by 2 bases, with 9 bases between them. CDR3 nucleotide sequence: TGTGCCAGCAGCTTGGCCCCACACGCCTACGAGCAGTACTTC. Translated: CASSLAPHAYEQYF.

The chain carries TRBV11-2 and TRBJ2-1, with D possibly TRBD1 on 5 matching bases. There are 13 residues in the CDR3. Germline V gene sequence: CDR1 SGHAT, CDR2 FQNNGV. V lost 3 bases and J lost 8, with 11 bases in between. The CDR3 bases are TGTGCCAGCAGCTTCCGACAGTCCGATGAGCAGTTCTTC. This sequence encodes CASSFRQSDEQFF.

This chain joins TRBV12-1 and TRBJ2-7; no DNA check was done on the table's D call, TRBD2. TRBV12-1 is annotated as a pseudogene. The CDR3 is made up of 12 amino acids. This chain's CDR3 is CASSRYFYEQYF. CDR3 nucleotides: TGTGCCAGCAGCCGCTATTTCTACGAGCAGTACTTC.

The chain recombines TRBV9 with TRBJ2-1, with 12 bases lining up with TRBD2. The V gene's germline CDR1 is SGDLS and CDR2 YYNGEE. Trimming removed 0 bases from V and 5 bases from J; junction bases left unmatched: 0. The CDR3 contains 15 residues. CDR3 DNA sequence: TGTGCCAGCAGCGTAGGACTAGCGGGGGACAATGAGCAGTTCTTC. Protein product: CASSVGLAGDNEQFF.